The T cell receptor beta chain described here comes from a study of T cell responses to AZD1222 COVID-19 vaccine. Study-wide background: Second-dose intervals near 4 or 12 weeks were combined.

Data came from immunoSEQ multiplex PCR; TCRdb stores just in-frame clones and leaves some out. The repertoire consists of roughly 180,000 clones, with 80% to 90% occurring once and the leading ten covering 6.9%. This CDR3 comprises 13 residues. Trimming left V 5 bases short and J 2 bases short, with 10 bases between. Per the germline V gene, CDR1 is SGHRS and CDR2 is YFSETQ. The V gene is TRBV5-1, the J gene TRBJ2-5; D is uncertain. The clonotype originates from an adult in good health. The sample here was peripheral blood, taken on day 0 of AZD1222 vaccination. The CDR3 here is CASRPTAQETQYF. CDR3 in DNA: TGCGCCAGCAGGCCGACCGCACAAGAGACCCAGTACTTC.